This record covers a single T cell receptor beta chain. This entry comes from a study of blood T cell repertoires in COVID-19. Study-wide background: Samples taken during acute and convalescent COVID-19 were collected in the United States, Italy and Spain. From T cells, B-cell-depleted T cells, or PBMCs came the material, which was cDNA or gDNA.

This CDR3 has 17 residues. Germline V lookup: CDR1 MNHEY, CDR2 SMNVEV (reference sequence). The V segment lost 5 bases and the J segment 6 bases; nucleotides outside the gene matches: 7. In the original workflow: The authors estimated nucleated cell counts from reference gene primer amplification. Some clones are missing from TCRdb's copy, which holds only in-frame ones; the method was immunoSEQ multiplex PCR. D and trimming were read from the DNA, whereas the V and J calls and clone size are those reported in that table. The sample holds about 200,000 clones, roughly 80% seen once. V and J are TRBV27 and TRBJ2-1; 16 positions match TRBD2. The specimen sequenced was peripheral blood. This receptor was obtained from a human donor in a cohort sampled during active COVID-19. CDR3 loop: CASSIGTSGRAGNEQFF. CDR3 DNA sequence: TGTGCCAGCAGTATCGGGACTAGCGGGAGGGCCGGCAATGAGCAGTTCTTC.